This TCR beta chain was found in a study of STAT5B mutations in CD4+ large granular lymphocyte leukemia. The CDR3 has 11 amino acids. V dropped 3 bases and J dropped 7 bases, with 4 bases sitting between them. The germline V gene encodes CDR1 KGHSH and CDR2 LQKENI. Notes on this clone: Its cognate antigen is unknown.

Whole-study results and caveats: Top patient clones used TRBV06 genes more often: 8/27 versus 2/35 in controls. Patient CD4-sorted repertoires stayed more clonal than healthy ones after leukemic-clone removal.

Here immunoSEQ multiplex PCR was the method, and the copy in TCRdb shows in-frame clones only, minus some. In the table there are tens of thousands of clones, about 70% of which are singletons. The origin of this receptor is a human donor in good health. The chain joins TRBV18 to TRBJ2-1, with D unclear. Source material: CD4+ T cells from blood buffy coats. CDR3 in DNA: TGTGCCAGCTCACCGGTAAATGAGCAGTTCTTC. Its protein product is CASSPVNEQFF. Full variable domain (missing parts from reference TRBV18 and TRBJ2-1): NAGVMQNPRHLVRRRGQEARLRCSPMKGHSHVYWYRQLPEEGLKFMVYLQKENIIDESGMPKERFSAEFPKEGPSILRIQQVVRGDSAAYFCASSPVNEQFFGPGTRLTVL.